A single sample gave rise to the 31 T cell receptor beta chains below, sequenced in a study of T cells in Graves' hyperthyroidism and ophthalmopathy. TCR beta CDR3 sequences were amplified from RNA transcripts. Researchers ran a first-round RT-PCR on the TCR CDR3 using the HTBI primer set. In TCRdb, the multiplex PCR reads were re-called with MiXCR into one record per CDR3 protein. The table records about 600,000 distinct CDR3 sequences, 14% of them present only once. The sample taken for sequencing was blood. These receptors all come from a woman between 18 and 30 years old with Graves' ophthalmopathy.

This clonotype was seen only a few times. At one end, the junction sequence differs from germline, possibly due to a read error. The chain combines TRBV6-1 with TRBJ2-7, with D hard to call. The CDR3 has 15 amino acids. The V gene's germline CDR1 is MNHNS and CDR2 SASEGT. The CDR3 DNA reads TGTGCCAGCAGTGAAGGAACCGGACCTTTCTACGGGCAGTACTTC. Translating it yields CASSEGTGPFYGQYF.

This clonotype was counted between two and nine times. The rearrangement joins TRBV5-1 to TRBJ2-3, with 7 bases aligning to TRBD2. CDR1 and CDR2 from the germline V gene are SGHRS and YFSETQ. The CDR3 runs 22 residues. With 4 bases clipped from V and 0 bases from J, the junction kept 26 bases outside the gene matches. The CDR3 spells CASSLIWGVSLAGVMSTDTQYF. Here the CDR3 DNA reads TGCGCCAGCAGCCTTATTTGGGGGGTTTCTCTGGCGGGAGTTATGAGCACAGATACGCAGTATTTT.

V is TRBV19 and J is TRBJ1-1; no clear D. CDR3 size: 18 residues. Trimming left V 0 bases short and J 0 bases short, with 17 bases between. Germline V CDR1 and CDR2: LNHDA, SQIVND (reference sequence). CDR3 in DNA: TGTGCCAGTAGTATAGAGGCAGGAGCCTTTAGTCTGAACACTGAAGCTTTCTTT. Amino acids: CASSIEAGAFSLNTEAFF.

This clonotype occurred many times. The chain recombines TRBV4-1 with TRBJ2-1, with 9 positions matching TRBD2. V trimming: 3 bases; J trimming: 12 bases; junction bases outside the gene matches: 6. The germline CDR1 and CDR2 sequences are MGHRA and YSYEKL. The length of the CDR3 is 13 residues. CDR3 region: CASSHVPGLAQFF. CDR3 nucleotide sequence: TGCGCCAGCAGCCATGTACCGGGACTAGCGCAGTTCTTC.

This clonotype was detected ten times or more. The chain carries TRBV7-9 and TRBJ2-1; 10 bases agree with TRBD2. The J segment lost 3 bases and the V segment lost 2 bases, leaving 4 bases of the junction unmatched. This CDR3 region has 16 residues. Germline CDR1 SEHNR, CDR2 FQNEAQ (reference sequence). The CDR3 is CASSLSRTSGYNEQFF. The DNA of the CDR3 is TGTGCCAGCAGCTTAAGCAGGACTAGCGGCTACAATGAGCAGTTCTTC.

This clonotype was picked up many times. The V call is TRBV28, the J call TRBJ2-7; 12 positions match TRBD2. In germline, CDR1 is MDHEN, CDR2 SYDVKM. The CDR3 is 16 residues long. Losses at the gene ends were 1 base for V and 3 bases for J; bases not matched to a gene: 4. The CDR3 loop reads CASSLSRLAGVYEQYF. CDR3 DNA: TGTGCCAGCAGTTTATCCCGACTAGCGGGAGTCTACGAGCAGTACTTC. Looking up the rest from reference TRBV28 and TRBJ2-7 gives the full variable domain: DVKVTQSSRYLVKRTGEKVFLECVQDMDHENMFWYRQDPGLGLRLIYFSYDVKMKEKGDIPEGYSVSREKKERFSLILESASTNQTSMYLCASSLSRLAGVYEQYFGPGTRLTVT.

This clonotype was detected many times. The CDR3 nucleotides are TGTGCCAGCAGTTCGGGACAGGAGGACTATGGCTACACCTTC. It translates to CASSSGQEDYGYTF. The chain joins TRBV28 to TRBJ1-2; 8 bases are a match to TRBD1. Germline loops: CDR1 MDHEN, CDR2 SYDVKM. The V gene end was trimmed by 4 bases and the J gene end by 3 bases; junction bases not matched to a gene: 4. CDR3 length equals 14 residues.

This clonotype showed up just once. The junction departs from the called germline gene at one end, perhaps through a read error. This chain links TRBV20-1 with TRBJ2-2, with TRBD2 as a possible D gene (5 bases). This CDR3 contains 12 residues. The germline V gene encodes CDR1 DFQATT and CDR2 SNEGSKA (reference sequence). The DNA of the CDR3 is TGCAGTGCTGGAAAGGATACCGGGGAGCTGCTTTTT. Protein sequence: CSAGKDTGELLF.

This clonotype has a handful of counts. The V and J genes are TRBV9 and TRBJ2-7, with D possibly being TRBD2 (6 bases). The CDR3 sequence is 14 residues long. The V gene lost 3 bases and the J gene lost 1 base, with 11 bases spanning the gap. The V gene's germline CDR1 is SGDLS and CDR2 YYNGEE. The CDR3 loop reads CASSASVLSYEQYF. CDR3 sequence (DNA): TGTGCCAGCAGCGCTAGCGTACTTTCCTACGAGCAGTACTTC.

In its sample, this clonotype was seen many times. The chain recombines TRBV7-8 with TRBJ2-7; 11 bases map to TRBD1. V trimming: 1 base; J trimming: 0 bases; junction bases outside the gene matches: 8. This CDR3 comprises 18 residues. From germline, CDR1 is SGHVS and CDR2 FQNEAQ. CDR3 sequence: CASSLEETGTGGSYEQYF. The CDR3 coding sequence is TGTGCCAGCAGCTTAGAAGAAACCGGGACAGGGGGCTCCTACGAGCAGTACTTC.

This clonotype was observed many times. The rearrangement links TRBV6-2 or TRBV6-3 to TRBJ2-7, with unresolved D. There are 13 residues in the CDR3. Deletions cut 3 bases from V and 6 bases from J, with 12 bases between. Germline lookup yields CDR1 MNHEY and CDR2 SVGEGT. CDR3 nucleotide sequence: TGTGCCAGCAGTTATCTAGGCGTGGGCGAGCAGTACTTC. The encoded protein is CASSYLGVGEQYF.

In its sample, this clonotype was seen many times. This chain joins TRBV7-2 and TRBJ2-1; a possible D gene is TRBD2 (6 bases). Germline CDR1 is SGHTA and CDR2 is FQGNSA. The CDR3 runs to 15 residues. Trimming took 5 bases from V and 6 from J, leaving 17 bases between them. The CDR3 DNA reads TGTGCCAGCAGCCCCGTAGCGGCTGGCCCCAATGAGCAGTTCTTC. Translating gives CASSPVAAGPNEQFF.

This clonotype occurred many times. The V call is TRBV9, the J call TRBJ1-3; D not certain. CDR3 size: 15 residues. The V gene lost 3 bases and the J gene lost 0 bases, with 10 bases spanning the gap. Per germline, CDR1 SGDLS and CDR2 YYNGEE. The CDR3 here is CASSASTVSGNTIYF. CDR3 DNA: TGTGCCAGCAGCGCCTCGACTGTCTCTGGAAACACCATATATTTT. Based on the CDR3 plus reference TRBV9 and TRBJ1-3, the full variable domain is DSGVTQTPKHLITATGQRVTLRCSPRSGDLSVYWYQQSLDQGLQFLIQYYNGEERAKGNILERFSAQQFPDLHSELNLSSLELGDSALYFCASSASTVSGNTIYFGEGSWLTVV.

V is TRBV18 and J is TRBJ1-2, with D possibly matching TRBD1 (5 bases). CDR3 length equals 14 residues. V was clipped by 2 bases and J by 4 bases, with 11 bases between them. CDR1 and CDR2 from the germline V gene are KGHSH and LQKENI. CDR3 in DNA: TGTGCCAGCTCACCAGGCCGGGACGGCTATGGCTACACCTTC. It codes for CASSPGRDGYGYTF.

This clonotype was seen a few times. J is TRBJ2-5 and V is TRBV28; possibly TRBD2 for D (6 bases). CDR1 and CDR2 (germline): MDHEN, SYDVKM. The CDR3 is 15 residues long. The germline V and J ends were trimmed by 4 bases and 5 bases, with 17 bases remaining between them. Here the CDR3 DNA reads TGTGCCAGCAGTTCCTCTGCCTCAGGAGGGGAGACCCAGTACTTC. Residues: CASSSSASGGETQYF.

This clonotype appeared many times. V usage is TRBV27 and J usage is TRBJ2-7; the match to TRBD2 covers 13 bases. In germline, CDR1 is MNHEY, CDR2 SMNVEV (reference sequence). The CDR3 covers 15 residues. Unmatched junction bases numbered 7, after V lost 5 bases and J lost 6 bases. Here the CDR3 DNA reads TGTGCCAGCAGTCCCGGGACTAGCGGGACTGGCGAGCAGTACTTC. This codes for CASSPGTSGTGEQYF.

In its sample, this clonotype was seen many times. The rearrangement joins TRBV18 to TRBJ2-7; no firm D call. The germline gives CDR1 KGHSH, CDR2 LQKENI. The V and J ends lost 6 bases and 2 bases respectively, with 14 bases between them. This CDR3 comprises 14 residues. CDR3 loop: CASSLERFAYEQYF. In DNA, the CDR3 is TGTGCCAGCTCTCTGGAACGGTTCGCCTACGAGCAGTACTTC.

In its sample, this clonotype was seen once. The J gene is TRBJ2-1, the V gene TRBV6-2 or TRBV6-3, with 11 bases matching TRBD2. V trimming: 2 bases; J trimming: 8 bases; junction bases outside the gene matches: 5. The CDR3 spans 15 residues. CDR1 and CDR2 (germline): MNHEY, SVGEGT. CDR3 nucleotides: TGTGCCAGCAGTTACACTAGCGGGAGTGGGGATGAGCAGTTCTTC. Translating it yields CASSYTSGSGDEQFF.

This clonotype was counted many times. The rearrangement uses TRBV7-9 and TRBJ1-1; D unclear. The V end lost 5 bases, the J end lost 3 bases, and 13 bases lay between the germline ends. The CDR3 length is 14 residues. Germline CDR1 reads SEHNR; CDR2 reads FQNEAQ (reference sequence). The CDR3 DNA reads as TGTGCCAGCAGCCCGGACCGCTACTACACTGAAGCTTTCTTT. Residues: CASSPDRYYTEAFF.

This clonotype was found many times. This rearrangement joins TRBV30 to TRBJ2-2; D call uncertain. V dropped 2 bases and J dropped 1 base, with 11 bases sitting between them. The CDR3 covers 15 residues. The V gene's germline CDR1 is GTSNPN and CDR2 SVGIG (reference sequence). CDR3 amino acids: CAWSIPDVNTGELFF. Written as DNA, the CDR3 is TGTGCCTGGAGTATCCCTGACGTGAACACCGGGGAGCTGTTTTTT.

This clonotype was observed a handful of times. This chain joins TRBV15 and TRBJ2-4; 8 bases are shared with TRBD2. V was clipped by 1 base and J by 6 bases; unmatched bases: 8. CDR1 and CDR2 from the germline V gene are LNHNV and YYDKDF (reference sequence). The CDR3 totals 16 residues. CDR3 loop: CATSRGSGLAGNIQYF. For the CDR3, the DNA is TGTGCCACCAGCAGAGGATCGGGGCTAGCGGGAAACATTCAGTACTTC. Complete variable domain (other parts from reference TRBV15 and TRBJ2-4): DAMVIQNPRYQVTQFGKPVTLSCSQTLNHNVMYWYQQKSSQAPKLLFHYYDKDFNNEADTPDNFQSRRPNTSFCFLDIRSPGLGDTAMYLCATSRGSGLAGNIQYFGAGTRLSVL.

This rearrangement joins TRBV28 to TRBJ2-7, with TRBD1 identical over 9 bases. The CDR3 has 15 amino acids. With 6 bases clipped from V and 1 base from J, the junction kept 7 bases outside the gene matches. The germline V gene has CDR1 MDHEN and CDR2 SYDVKM. The CDR3 DNA reads as TGTGCCAGCAGGGCCGGGACAGGGAGTTCCTACGAGCAGTACTTC. Residues: CASRAGTGSSYEQYF.

The chain combines TRBV7-9 with TRBJ2-2; D remains unclear. CDR3 length: 16 residues. V shed 11 bases and J shed 2 bases, with 21 bases lying between them. CDR1 SEHNR and CDR2 FQNEAQ come from the germline V gene (reference sequence). In nucleotides, the CDR3 is TGTGCCGCACGTTGGGCAAGCCGATTAAACACCGGGGAGCTGTTTTTT. Residues: CAARWASRLNTGELFF.

This clonotype was seen at least ten times. J is TRBJ2-7 and V is TRBV7-8, with TRBD2 as a possible D gene (6 bases). This CDR3 is 16 amino acids long. Trimming shortened V by 1 base and J by 3 bases, and 16 bases separated the two germline ends. CDR1 is SGHVS and CDR2 is FQNEAQ in the germline V gene. The CDR3: CASSLVSSAGYYEQYF. The CDR3 DNA sequence: TGTGCCAGCAGCTTAGTGTCCTCGGCGGGGTACTACGAGCAGTACTTC.

This clonotype was recorded many times. This chain joins TRBV7-2 and TRBJ1-2, with D perhaps TRBD1 (5 bases). Germline V gene sequence: CDR1 SGHTA, CDR2 FQGNSA. The CDR3 covers 13 residues. V lost 2 bases, J lost 13 bases, and 17 bases lay in between. The CDR3 sequence: CASSLTRGQESTF. The DNA of the CDR3 is TGTGCCAGCAGCTTAACGAGGGGTCAGGAGAGCACCTTC.

Ten or more counts support this clonotype. This chain joins TRBV28 and TRBJ2-7; D is tentatively TRBD1 or TRBD2 (10 bases each). The germline CDR1 and CDR2 sequences are MDHEN and SYDVKM. The CDR3 contains 17 residues. Trimming cost V 6 bases and J 0 bases, with 21 bases left between them. The CDR3 DNA reads as TGTGCCAGCAGAGACAGGGGGCTAGCGGGGGCCTCCTACGAGCAGTACTTC. Its protein product is CASRDRGLAGASYEQYF.

The J gene is TRBJ1-2, the V gene TRBV4-3; D not resolved. CDR1 LGHNA and CDR2 YSLEER come from the germline V gene. Trimming removed 0 bases from V and 0 bases from J, with 8 bases in between. There are 15 residues in the CDR3. The CDR3 loop reads CASSQDGNTNYGYTF. The CDR3 region has the DNA TGCGCCAGCAGCCAAGACGGGAATACTAACTATGGCTACACCTTC.

This sequence joins TRBV5-8 and TRBJ1-6; D call uncertain. V was trimmed by 2 bases and J by 7 bases, leaving 10 bases between them. This CDR3 has 14 amino acids. The germline V gene encodes CDR1 SGHTS and CDR2 YDEGEE. CDR3 in DNA: TGTGCCAGCAGCTTACGGCAGTCGAATTCACCCCTCCACTTT. It translates to CASSLRQSNSPLHF.

This clonotype was observed at least ten times. The rearrangement joins TRBV5-1 to TRBJ2-1; maybe TRBD2 (6 bases). V was pared by 5 bases and J by 0 bases, with 12 bases between. From germline, CDR1 is SGHRS and CDR2 YFSETQ. The CDR3 totals 15 residues. The CDR3 protein is CASRGAGSSYNEQFF. CDR3 DNA: TGCGCCAGCAGGGGAGCGGGTAGCTCCTACAATGAGCAGTTCTTC.

In this sample, this clonotype turned up many times. The V gene is TRBV3-1, the J gene TRBJ1-1; perhaps TRBD1 as D (5 bases). V was pared by 2 bases and J by 5 bases, with 9 bases between. The CDR3 loop spans 13 amino acids. CDR1 and CDR2 from the germline V gene are LGHDT and YNNKEL (reference sequence). CDR3 nucleotide sequence: TGTGCCAGCAGCCAACGGGGGTGGACTGAAGCTTTCTTT. Its translation: CASSQRGWTEAFF.

This clonotype appeared many times. The rearrangement uses TRBV4-2 and TRBJ2-7; 7 positions match TRBD2. The V and J ends lost 1 base and 3 bases, in that order; junction bases with no gene match: 3. CDR1 and CDR2 from the germline V gene are LGHNA and YNFKEQ. This CDR3 is 14 amino acids long. The chain's CDR3 is CASSQGGGSYEQYF. DNA of the CDR3: TGTGCCAGCAGCCAAGGAGGCGGGAGCTACGAGCAGTACTTC.